This TCR beta chain is from a study of CD8+ T cells in alopecia areata. Study findings and constraints: Mice showed TCR sharing more clearly than patients did, possibly owing to HLA.

Extracted RNA was reverse transcribed into cDNA, the sequencing template. The assay was immunoSEQ multiplex PCR, and TCRdb's table has in-frame clones only and misses some. Of around 140,000 clones listed, around 60% are singletons. V shed 3 bases and J 5 bases; nucleotides not matched to a gene: 7. Germline assignment: CDR1 SGDLS and CDR2 YYNGEE. CDR3 length equals 15 residues. As concerns this clone: Its specificity is unknown.

From alopecia areata patients, lesional scalp punch biopsies and peripheral blood were collected. From PBMCs, CD4+ and CD8+ T cells were sorted. This rearrangement joins TRBV9 to TRBJ2-5, with 10 nucleotides matching TRBD2. The specimen comprised CD4+ T cells sorted from blood, sampled at week 0. The TCR was taken from a human donor with alopecia areata. The CDR3 spells CASSDLAGGRETQYF. The CDR3, as DNA: TGTGCCAGCAGCGATTTAGCGGGGGGCCGGGAGACCCAGTACTTC.